A selection of T cell receptor beta chains follows, all from one sample in a study of breast tumors, draining lymph nodes, adjacent tissues. TCRdb used MiXCR to reprocess the multiplex PCR reads, holding one entry per CDR3 protein. The data show approximately 47,000 distinct CDR3 sequences, 20% to 25% seen once. Sequencing was performed on breast tumor tissue. The receptors come from a female donor with breast cancer. Some clones in this sample may be carry-over from other donors' samples. Both conserved end residues are part of each CDR3. A D gene is named only where the DNA matches it firmly. Rows may omit the clone size; those that give it use once, few, many or a size class.

V	J	D	size	DNA	CDR3
TRBV6-6	TRBJ2-6	NA	few	TGTGCCAGCATGGGGGCGAGCGGGGCCAACGTCCTGACTTTC	CASMGASGANVLTF
TRBV5-1	TRBJ1-5	TRBD1	many	TGCGCCAGCAGCCCAGGGGACAGGGGGGGCCCTCAGCCCCAGCATTTT	CASSPGDRGGPQPQHF
TRBV2	TRBJ1-2	NA	many	TGTGCCAGCAGTGCGACGGAATCCTATGGCTACACCTTC	CASSATESYGYTF
TRBV9	TRBJ2-7	TRBD2	NA	TGTGCCAGCAGCGGATCACGGGGGGGGTCCTACGAGCAGTACTTC	CASSGSRGGSYEQYF
TRBV4-1	TRBJ2-7	NA	NA	TGCGCCAGCAGCAAATACTGGGATTCAGAGCAGTACTTC	CASSKYWDSEQYF
TRBV12-3/TRBV12-4	TRBJ1-6	NA	many	TGTGCCAGCAGGGTGAGTGAGAATTCACCCCTCCACTTT	CASRVSENSPLHF
TRBV12-3/TRBV12-4	TRBJ2-2	NA	NA	TGTGCCAGCAGTTATATACAGGGAGCCGGGGAGCTGTTTTTT	CASSYIQGAGELFF
TRBV2	TRBJ2-1	TRBD2	many	TGTGCCAGCAGTGGGACTAGCGGGGGGGCCCGGCCGTTCTTC	CASSGTSGGARPFF
TRBV7-6	TRBJ2-1	TRBD2	NA	TGTGCCAGCAGCCCAAATAAGCCGCCGGTCACTAGCGACATTTACAATGAGCAGTTCTTC	CASSPNKPPVTSDIYNEQFF
TRBV10-3	TRBJ2-1	NA	many	TGTGCCATCAGTGTGCTGGGGACCAATGAGCAGTTCTTC	CAISVLGTNEQFF
TRBV2	TRBJ1-2	NA	many	TGTGCCAGCAGTCCCGGGACGACCGGCTATGGCTACACCTTC	CASSPGTTGYGYTF
TRBV7-9	TRBJ2-2	NA	few	TGTGCCAGCAGCTTAGGGACATCGTGGGCACCCGGGGAGCTGTTTTTT	CASSLGTSWAPGELFF
TRBV6-5	TRBJ1-3	NA	many	TGTGCCAGCAGTTACCGACGGAGCTCTGGAAACACCATATATTTT	CASSYRRSSGNTIYF
TRBV27	TRBJ2-3	TRBD2	few	TGTGCCAGCAGGAGACTTAGCGGGGCCCGCCCCGCAGATACGCAGTATTTT	CASRRLSGARPADTQYF
TRBV12-3/TRBV12-4	TRBJ1-3	NA	many	TGTGCCAGCAGTTTATTCATGGGAAACACCATATATTTT	CASSLFMGNTIYF
TRBV27	TRBJ2-7	TRBD1	many	TGTGCCAGCACGGGACAGAGTTACGAGCAGTACTTC	CASTGQSYEQYF
TRBV6-6	TRBJ2-7	TRBD1	many	TGTGCCAGCACCTCGGACAGGGCCTACGAGCAGTACTTC	CASTSDRAYEQYF
TRBV30	TRBJ1-2	TRBD1	few	TGTGCCTGGATCCCGCTCCGGTTGGACAGGGCCCGGGCCGGGGGTGGCTACACCTTC	CAWIPLRLDRARAGGGYTF
TRBV24-1	TRBJ1-2	NA	NA	TGTGCTACCGGTGACAGCTCCGGCTATGGCTACACCTTC	CATGDSSGYGYTF
TRBV25-1	TRBJ1-2	TRBD1	many	TGTGCCAGCAGTCCACAGACAGGGGTCCCAATTCGTGGCTACACCTTC	CASSPQTGVPIRGYTF
TRBV11-2	TRBJ2-5	NA	many	TGTGCCAGCAGCCCACAAGAGACCCAGTACTTC	CASSPQETQYF
TRBV2	TRBJ2-7	NA	many	TGTGCCAGCAGTGCACCGTCCGGGACGGTATCCTACGAGCAGTACTTC	CASSAPSGTVSYEQYF
TRBV5-1	TRBJ2-3	NA	many	TGCGCCAGCAGCTTGGTGGGACTTGGGGCGGCAGATACGCAGTATTTT	CASSLVGLGAADTQYF
TRBV4-1	TRBJ2-7	TRBD1	many	TGCGCCAGCAGCCAGATACCGGGACAGGGGGCCTACGAGCAGTACTTC	CASSQIPGQGAYEQYF
TRBV18	TRBJ1-5	TRBD1	NA	TGTGCCAGCTCCCCCAGGGGGGTCAATCAGCCCCAGCATTTT	CASSPRGVNQPQHF
TRBV7-9	TRBJ1-4	TRBD1	few	TGTGCCAGCAGCATTGGACAGGGTCGCAAAAAACTGTTTTTT	CASSIGQGRKKLFF
TRBV9	TRBJ2-1	NA	medium-sized	TGTGCCAGCAGCGTAGGAGGGAGGAATGAGCAGTTCTTC	CASSVGGRNEQFF
TRBV20-1	TRBJ2-7	NA	NA	TGCAGTGCTATACCCATCGACTCCTACGAGCAGTACTTC	CSAIPIDSYEQYF
TRBV5-1	TRBJ2-1	TRBD1	many	TGCGCCAGCAGCTTGGCGGGACAGGTACATTTCAATGAGCAGTTCTTC	CASSLAGQVHFNEQFF
TRBV7-9	TRBJ2-7	NA	many	TGTGCCAGCAGCTCCCTCCTGGGTGGCCACGAGCAGTACTTC	CASSSLLGGHEQYF
TRBV29-1	TRBJ2-3	TRBD1	many	TGCAGCGTTGGTAGGACAGGGAGCACAGATACGCAGTATTTT	CSVGRTGSTDTQYF
TRBV24-1	TRBJ2-1	TRBD1	many	TGTGCCACCAGTGACCCATCCGGGACAGGGGGTAATGAGCAGTTCTTC	CATSDPSGTGGNEQFF
TRBV14	TRBJ2-7	NA	many	TGTGCCAGCAGCCGACACGACAGCTACGAGCAGTACTTC	CASSRHDSYEQYF
TRBV6-6	TRBJ1-2	NA	many	TGTGCCAGCAGTTCTACAGGCCACTATGGCTACACCTTC	CASSSTGHYGYTF
TRBV5-6	TRBJ2-3	NA	NA	TGTGCCAGCAGCTTGCGCGTTCGGGTGTACACAGATACGCAGTATTTT	CASSLRVRVYTDTQYF
TRBV5-5	TRBJ1-6	NA	many	TGTGCCAGCAGCTTGGGCCGGGGGGCGGGAAATTCACCCCTCCACTTT	CASSLGRGAGNSPLHF
TRBV4-2	TRBJ2-7	TRBD2	many	TGTGCCAGCAGCCAAGATCTTGGGGGGGGGTACGAGCAGTACTTC	CASSQDLGGGYEQYF